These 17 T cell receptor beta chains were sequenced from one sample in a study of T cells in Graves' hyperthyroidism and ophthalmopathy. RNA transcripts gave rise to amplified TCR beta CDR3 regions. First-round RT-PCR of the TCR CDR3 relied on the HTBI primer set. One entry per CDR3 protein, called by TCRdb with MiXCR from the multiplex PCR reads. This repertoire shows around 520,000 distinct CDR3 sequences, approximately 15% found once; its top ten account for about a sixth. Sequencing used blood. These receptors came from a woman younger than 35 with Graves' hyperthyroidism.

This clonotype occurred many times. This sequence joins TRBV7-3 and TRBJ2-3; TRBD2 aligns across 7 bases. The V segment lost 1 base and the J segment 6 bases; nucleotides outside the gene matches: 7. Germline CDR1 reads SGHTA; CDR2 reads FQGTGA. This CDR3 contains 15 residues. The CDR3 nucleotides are TGTGCCAGCAGCTTAAGCGCGGGAGCGAGTGATACGCAGTATTTT. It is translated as CASSLSAGASDTQYF.

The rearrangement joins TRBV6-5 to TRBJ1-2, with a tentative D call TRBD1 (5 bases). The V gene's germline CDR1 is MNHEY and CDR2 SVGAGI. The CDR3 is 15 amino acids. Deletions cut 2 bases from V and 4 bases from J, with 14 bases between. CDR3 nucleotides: TGTGCCAGCAGTTACAATCCAGGGAACGGCTATGGCTACACCTTC. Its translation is CASSYNPGNGYGYTF.

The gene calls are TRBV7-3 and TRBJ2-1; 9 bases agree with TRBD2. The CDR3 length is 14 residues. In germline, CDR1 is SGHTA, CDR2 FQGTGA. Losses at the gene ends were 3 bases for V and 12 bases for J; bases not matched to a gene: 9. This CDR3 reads CASSFRTSEGAQFF. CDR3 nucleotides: TGTGCCAGCAGCTTCCGGACTAGCGAGGGCGCGCAGTTCTTC. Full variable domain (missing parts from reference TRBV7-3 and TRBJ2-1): GAGVSQTPSNKVTEKGKYVELRCDPISGHTALYWYRQSLGQGPEFLIYFQGTGAADDSGLPNDRFFAVRPEGSVSTLKIQRTERGDSAVYLCASSFRTSEGAQFFGPGTRLTVL.

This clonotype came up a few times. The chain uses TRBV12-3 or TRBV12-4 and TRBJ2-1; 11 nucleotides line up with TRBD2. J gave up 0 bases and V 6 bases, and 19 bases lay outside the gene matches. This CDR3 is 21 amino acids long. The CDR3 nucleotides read TGTGCCAGCAGCCTAAGGCCACTAGCGGGAGCTCGAAGGAGCTCCTACAATGAGCAGTTCTTC. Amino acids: CASSLRPLAGARRSSYNEQFF.

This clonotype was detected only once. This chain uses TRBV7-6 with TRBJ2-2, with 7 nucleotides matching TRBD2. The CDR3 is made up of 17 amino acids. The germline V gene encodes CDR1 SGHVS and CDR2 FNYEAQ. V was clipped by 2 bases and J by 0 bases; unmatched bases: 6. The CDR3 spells CASSLHLGGSNTGELFF. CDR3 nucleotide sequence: TGTGCCAGCAGCTTACATCTGGGGGGGTCGAACACCGGGGAGCTGTTTTTT.

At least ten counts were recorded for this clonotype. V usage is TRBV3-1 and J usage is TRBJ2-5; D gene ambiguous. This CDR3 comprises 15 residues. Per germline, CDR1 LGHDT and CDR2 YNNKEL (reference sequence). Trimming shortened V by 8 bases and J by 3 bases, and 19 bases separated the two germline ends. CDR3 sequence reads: CASCHEPINKETQYF. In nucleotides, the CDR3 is TGTGCCAGCTGTCATGAACCGATTAATAAAGAGACCCAGTACTTC.

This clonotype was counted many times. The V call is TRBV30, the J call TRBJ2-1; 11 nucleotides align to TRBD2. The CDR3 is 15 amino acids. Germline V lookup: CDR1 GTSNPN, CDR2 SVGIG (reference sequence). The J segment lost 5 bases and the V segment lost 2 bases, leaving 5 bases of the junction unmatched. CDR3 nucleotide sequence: TGTGCCTGGAGTCGGAAGGGACTAGCGGACAATGAGCAGTTCTTC. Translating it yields CAWSRKGLADNEQFF.

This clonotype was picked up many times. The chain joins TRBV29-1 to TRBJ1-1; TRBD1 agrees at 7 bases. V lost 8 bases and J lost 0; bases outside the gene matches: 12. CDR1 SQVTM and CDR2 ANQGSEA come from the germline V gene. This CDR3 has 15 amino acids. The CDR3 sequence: CSSDRANLMNTEAFF. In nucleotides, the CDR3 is TGCAGCTCTGACAGGGCCAATTTAATGAACACTGAAGCTTTCTTT.

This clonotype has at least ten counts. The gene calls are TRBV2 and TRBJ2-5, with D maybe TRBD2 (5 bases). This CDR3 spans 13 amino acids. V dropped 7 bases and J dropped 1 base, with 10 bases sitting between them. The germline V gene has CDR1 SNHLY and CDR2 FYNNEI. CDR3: CASKQAVQETQYF. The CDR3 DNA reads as TGTGCCAGCAAGCAAGCGGTCCAAGAGACCCAGTACTTC.

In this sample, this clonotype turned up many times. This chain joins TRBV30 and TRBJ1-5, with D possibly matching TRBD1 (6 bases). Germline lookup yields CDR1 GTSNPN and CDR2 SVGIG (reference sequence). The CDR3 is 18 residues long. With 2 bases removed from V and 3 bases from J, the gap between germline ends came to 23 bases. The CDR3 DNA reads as TGTGCCTGGAGTTCGATAAGCAATGGGGGGCCCCTCAATCAGCCCCAGCATTTT. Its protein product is CAWSSISNGGPLNQPQHF.

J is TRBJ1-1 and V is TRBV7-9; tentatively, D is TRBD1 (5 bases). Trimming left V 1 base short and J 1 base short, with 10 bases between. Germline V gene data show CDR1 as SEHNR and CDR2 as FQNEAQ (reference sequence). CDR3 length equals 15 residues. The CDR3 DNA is TGTGCCAGCAGCTTAGATGGGGCACGGAACACTGAAGCTTTCTTT. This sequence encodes CASSLDGARNTEAFF.

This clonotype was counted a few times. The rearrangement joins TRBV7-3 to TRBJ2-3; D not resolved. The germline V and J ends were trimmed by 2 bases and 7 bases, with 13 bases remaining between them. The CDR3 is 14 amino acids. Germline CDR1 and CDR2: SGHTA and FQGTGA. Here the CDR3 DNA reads TGTGCCAGCAGCTTAGAGGCCACGGCGTATACGCAGTATTTT. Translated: CASSLEATAYTQYF.

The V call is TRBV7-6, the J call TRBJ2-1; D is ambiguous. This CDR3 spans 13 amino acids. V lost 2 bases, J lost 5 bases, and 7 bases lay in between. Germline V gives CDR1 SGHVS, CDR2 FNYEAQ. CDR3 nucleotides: TGTGCCAGCAGCTTATGGCTAGACAATGAGCAGTTCTTC. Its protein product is CASSLWLDNEQFF.

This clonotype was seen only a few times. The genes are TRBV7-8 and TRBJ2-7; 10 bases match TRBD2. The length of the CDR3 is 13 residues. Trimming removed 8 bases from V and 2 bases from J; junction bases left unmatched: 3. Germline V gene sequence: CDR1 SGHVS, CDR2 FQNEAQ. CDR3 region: CASGLAEPYEQYF. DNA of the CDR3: TGTGCCAGCGGACTAGCGGAGCCCTACGAGCAGTACTTC.

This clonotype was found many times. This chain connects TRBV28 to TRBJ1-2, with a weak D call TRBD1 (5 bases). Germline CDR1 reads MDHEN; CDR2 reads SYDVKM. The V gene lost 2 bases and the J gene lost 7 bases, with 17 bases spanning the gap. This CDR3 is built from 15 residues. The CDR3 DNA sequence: TGTGCCAGCAGTTTACGAGACAGCTATCTTTTTGGCTACACCTTC. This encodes CASSLRDSYLFGYTF.

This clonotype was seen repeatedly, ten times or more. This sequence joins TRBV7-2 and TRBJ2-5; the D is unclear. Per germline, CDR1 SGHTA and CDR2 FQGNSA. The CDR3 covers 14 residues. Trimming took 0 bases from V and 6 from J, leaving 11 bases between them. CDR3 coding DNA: TGTGCCAGCAGCTTAGCGTCGAAGGAACAGACCCAGTACTTC. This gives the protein CASSLASKEQTQYF.

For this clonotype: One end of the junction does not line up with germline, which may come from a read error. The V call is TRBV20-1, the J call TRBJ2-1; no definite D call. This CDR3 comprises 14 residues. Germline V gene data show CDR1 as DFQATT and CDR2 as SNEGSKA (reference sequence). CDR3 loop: CSARSLSSYNEQLF. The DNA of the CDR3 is TGCAGTGCTAGATCGCTGAGCTCCTACAATGAGCAGCTCTTC.